This TCR beta chain originates from a study of T-cell reconstitution after alpha-beta-depleted transplantation in children. This CDR3 is built from 16 residues. Germline V gene lookup returns CDR1 ENHRY and CDR2 SYGVKD. The V end was cut by 2 bases, the J end by 0 bases, with 14 bases between. This clonotype has at least ten counts. Unique molecular identifiers were incorporated when the TCRbeta library was constructed. MiXCR was run by TCRdb on the PCR reads, yielding one entry per CDR3 protein. This sample yields about 610,000 distinct CDR3 sequences, of which more than 9% are seen a single time; 3.5% to 5% belongs to the top ten.

The receptor comes from a human donor who donated a stem cell graft to a child with acute myeloid leukemia. Sequences were derived from PBMCs from the stem cell graft donor, sampled from the stem cell graft. The chain couples TRBV10-3 to TRBJ2-7; D call uncertain. CDR3 nucleotide sequence: TGTGCCATCAGTGAGCCCCCAGGAAAGAGCTCCTACGAGCAGTACTTC. It specifies CAISEPPGKSSYEQYF.